The 8 T cell receptor beta chains below come from one sample, sequenced in a study of control samples from healthy donors and cancer patients. Produced via immunoSEQ multiplex PCR; TCRdb's table is partial and in-frame only. The table has under 200,000 clones, roughly 94% seen once; the top ten hold around 13%. Material: PBMCs. The source is a man aged 55 to 70 with colorectal cancer.

The chain employs TRBV28 and TRBJ2-7; 9 nucleotides match TRBD2. CDR3 size: 14 residues. Germline trimming cut 7 bases from V and 2 bases from J; bases unmatched to any gene: 6. Germline V lookup: CDR1 MDHEN, CDR2 SYDVKM. CDR3 nucleotides: TGTGCCAGCACCCCGGGCGGGGGGGCCTACGAGCAGTACTTC. It is translated as CASTPGGGAYEQYF.

The V and J genes are TRBV4-2 and TRBJ1-3, with D possibly TRBD1 on 6 matching bases. In germline, CDR1 is LGHNA, CDR2 YNFKEQ. The CDR3 consists of 16 residues. V lost 2 bases and J lost 2, with 13 bases in between. CDR3 in DNA: TGTGCCAGCAGCCAACCGTCACAGGGCACTGGAAACACCATATATTTT. Protein product: CASSQPSQGTGNTIYF.

This clone was seen a single time. J is TRBJ2-3 and V is TRBV9; possibly TRBD1 for D (6 bases). The V end lost 0 bases, the J end lost 1 base, and 9 bases lay between the germline ends. Germline CDR1 reads SGDLS; CDR2 reads YYNGEE. The CDR3 has 15 residues. The CDR3 DNA is TGTGCCAGCAGCGTAGCAGGGGATGGCACAGATACGCAGTATTTT. As protein: CASSVAGDGTDTQYF.

This chain links TRBV10-1 with TRBJ1-4; unclear D gene. CDR3 length: 13 residues. CDR1 and CDR2 from the germline V gene are WNHNN and SYGVQD (reference sequence). V lost 9 bases and J 0 bases, leaving 8 bases between the germline ends. The CDR3 protein is CASSRSTNEKLFF. The DNA for the CDR3 is TGCGCCAGTAGCAGGTCAACTAATGAAAAACTGTTTTTT.

J is TRBJ2-7 and V is TRBV10-3; D not resolved. The germline V and J ends were trimmed by 6 bases and 2 bases, with 8 bases remaining between them. This CDR3 is 12 amino acids long. The V gene's germline CDR1 is ENHRY and CDR2 SYGVKD. The CDR3 loop is CAIRTEAYEQYF. As DNA, the CDR3 is TGTGCCATCAGGACGGAAGCCTACGAGCAGTACTTC.

The chain has TRBV12-3 or TRBV12-4 and TRBJ2-1, with D unclear. V was cut by 3 bases and J by 10 bases, with 7 bases left in between. The CDR3 covers 11 residues. The CDR3 loop reads CASSLFGEQFF. DNA for the CDR3: TGTGCCAGCAGTTTGTTTGGGGAGCAGTTCTTC.

The chain links TRBV21-1 to TRBJ1-2. TRBV21-1 is reported as a pseudogene. The CDR3 loop spans 13 amino acids. The CDR3 coding sequence is TGTGCCAGTGGGGCGCGGGGCGCGGGTGGCTACACCTTC. Its translation: CASGARGAGGYTF.

The J gene is TRBJ1-4, the V gene TRBV24-1, with D tentatively TRBD1 (6 bases). Germline lookup yields CDR1 KGHDR and CDR2 SFDVKD. The length of the CDR3 is 16 residues. Trimming left V 4 bases short and J 6 bases short, with 17 bases between. The CDR3 nucleotides are TGTGCCACCAGTGACTCCGGCACAGGGAACCATGAAAAACTGTTTTTT. It translates to CATSDSGTGNHEKLFF.